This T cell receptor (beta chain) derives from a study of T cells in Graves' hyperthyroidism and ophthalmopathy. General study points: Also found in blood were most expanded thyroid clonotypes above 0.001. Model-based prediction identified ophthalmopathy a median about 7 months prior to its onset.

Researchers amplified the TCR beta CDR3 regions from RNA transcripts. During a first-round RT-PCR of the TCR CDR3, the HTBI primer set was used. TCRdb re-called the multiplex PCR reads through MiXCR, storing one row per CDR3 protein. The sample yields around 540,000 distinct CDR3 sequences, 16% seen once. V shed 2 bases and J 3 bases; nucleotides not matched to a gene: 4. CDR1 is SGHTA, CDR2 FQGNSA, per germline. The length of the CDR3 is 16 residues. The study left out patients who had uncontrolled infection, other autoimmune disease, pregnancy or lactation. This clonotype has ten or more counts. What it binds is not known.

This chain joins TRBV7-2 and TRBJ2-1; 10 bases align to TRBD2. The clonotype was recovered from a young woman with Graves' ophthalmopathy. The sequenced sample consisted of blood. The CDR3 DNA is TGTGCCAGCAGCTTACGGGGACTAGCGCTCTACAATGAGCAGTTCTTC. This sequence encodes CASSLRGLALYNEQFF.